Sequencing of this TCR beta chain was carried out in a study of blood T cells in healthy people across ages (dated by TCRdb to between 2015 and 2017). With respect to the entire study: In model experiments, template switching captured roughly one uniquely barcoded TCR beta cDNA molecule for every two T cells. Donors were grouped into four age groups: young (average approximately 16 years), middle-aged (approximately 41), aged (around 56) and long-lived (about 90). Using deep sequencing normalized with unique cDNA molecular identifiers, the study measured how TCR beta repertoire diversity changes with age. To avoid experimental bias, donors of different ages were distributed randomly across sequencing lanes. The study analyzed two additional independent replicas of 1 million unique cDNA reads from the same blood draw for two donors, one aged 18 to 29 and one aged 80 or older. Points the paper makes about the study in general: Because the CMV infection status of the donors was unknown, age-related changes in expanded clonotypes may potentially have been confounded. Conclusive comparison of naive and antigen-experienced compartments was prevented by the profiling of bulk unsorted PBMCs. Observed TCR beta diversity correlated strongly with the percentage of naive T cells measured by flow cytometry. The long-lived group showed more naive CD4+ T cells, fewer expanded clones and increased TCR diversity than the aged group, suggesting age selection. Observed TCR beta diversity per million T cells fell roughly linearly with age, and a significant reduction was already apparent by age roughly 40. Estimates of total diversity based on one million sequenced T cells were regarded as lower bounds and as underestimates.

To prepare the library, 5' RACE was applied. The data were produced on an Illumina HiSeq 2500. A second PCR of about 7 to 12 cycles was run with a J-beta primer mix and a sample-barcoded 5' primer. A template-switch 5' adaptor carrying 12 random nucleotides introduced a unique molecular identifier onto each TCR beta cDNA molecule. At least 3 million CDR3-containing paired-end reads were obtained from each sample. All of the RNA was converted into first-strand cDNA using the Mint cDNA synthesis kit, with a TRBC-specific oligonucleotide serving as the primer. All cDNA was treated with uracil-DNA glycosylase and then went through a first 18-cycle PCR with the universal primers M1SS and BC2_uni_R. As for the original processing: Each sample was normalized by randomly selecting 1 million high-quality reads, each carrying a distinct molecular identifier. Reads sharing molecular identifiers were discarded rather than binned into consensus sequences. MiTCR, set to a Q25 quality threshold and the strictest error-elimination algorithm, was used for CDR3 identification, clonotype clustering and error correction. Lower-bound total TCR beta diversity was estimated with a nonparametric unseen species model using Euler transformation. TCRdb reanalyzed the raw reads on its own, using fastp at Q25 for trimming and MiXCR for clone calling, and kept in-frame beta chains. Every entry covers one CDR3 protein and lists the most common genes and DNA from its rows. These V and J calls rely on TCRdb rather than the paper's analysis. This sample comprises more than 800,000 distinct CDR3 sequences, 40% to 50% of them detected only once. Approximately 17% of the sample is taken by the ten largest.

Looking up the germline V gene (reference sequence) yields CDR1 MNHEY and CDR2 SMNVEV. From the cysteine through the phenylalanine, the CDR3 covers 17 amino acids. The kept DNA is CDR3 alone, 51 bases in frame from the first base. Trimming leaves V shorter by 8 bases and J shorter by 6 bases, with the junction holding 17 bases beyond the gene matches. About this clonotype: Its specific antigen is unknown. One base away there is no much larger clone; base qualities are not given.

The donors were roughly 39 Caucasian individuals from Russia, aged roughly 6 to 100 years, who were systemically healthy. Approximately 9 milliliters of peripheral blood were collected from each donor into EDTA-treated Vacutainer tubes. Ficoll-Paque density-gradient centrifugation was used to isolate PBMCs, with at least 6.5 million per sample. Trizol reagent was used to extract total RNA from PBMCs, with at least 6 micrograms per sample. For every donor, an aliquot of PBMCs went through flow cytometry to measure the percentages of naive CD45RAhigh/CD27high T cells. The sequenced sample was blood. The V gene is TRBV27 and the J gene is TRBJ2-2, with 8 bases matching TRBD2. The receptor was derived from a woman aged 55-69 years in good health. The sequenced DNA: TGTGCCAGCTGCCAAACCTCTATAGCGGGAACCCCCGGGGAGCTGTTTTTT. Its protein reads: CASCQTSIAGTPGELFF.